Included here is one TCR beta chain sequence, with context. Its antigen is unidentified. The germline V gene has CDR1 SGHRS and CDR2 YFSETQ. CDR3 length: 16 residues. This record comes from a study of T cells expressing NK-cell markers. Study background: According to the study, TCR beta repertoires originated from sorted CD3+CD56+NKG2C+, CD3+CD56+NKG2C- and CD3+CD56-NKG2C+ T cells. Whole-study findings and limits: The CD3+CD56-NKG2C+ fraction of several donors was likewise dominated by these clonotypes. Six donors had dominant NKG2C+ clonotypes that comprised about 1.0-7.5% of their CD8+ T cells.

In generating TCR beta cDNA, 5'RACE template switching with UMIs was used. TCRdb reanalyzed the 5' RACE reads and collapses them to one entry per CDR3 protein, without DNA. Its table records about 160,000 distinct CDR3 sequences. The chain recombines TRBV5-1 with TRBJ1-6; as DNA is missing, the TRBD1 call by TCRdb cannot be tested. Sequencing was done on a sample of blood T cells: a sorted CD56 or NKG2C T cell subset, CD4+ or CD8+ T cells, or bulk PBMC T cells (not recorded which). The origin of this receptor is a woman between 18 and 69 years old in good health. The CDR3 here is CASSLEGQGARSPLHF.